This T cell receptor (beta chain) comes out of a study of shared clonotypes between healthy human individuals. Study-wide context: The cohort had a couple of women and a few men, ages 18 to 49. Study conclusions and caveats: It was observed that 4% to 6% of naive CD4 clonotypes were shared across a handful of donors.

Per germline, CDR1 SSHAT and CDR2 FNYEAQ (reference sequence). The CDR3 is 14 amino acids. With regard to this clone: Its antigen remains unknown. An end of the junction does not agree with germline; a read error may underlie this.

In the authors' workflow: In the immunoSEQ data, sequences were junction-only and lacked quality scores, so filtering differed. Assay: immunoSEQ multiplex PCR; the TCRdb copy retains only in-frame clones and omits some. V and J calls and clone size are as listed in that table; D and trimming were resolved from the DNA. The data show roughly 2.5 million clones, about 92% seen once. From CD4+ cells came CD45RA+ naive and CD45RA-negative memory subsets. The origin of this receptor is a man between 18 and 29 years old in good health. The sample taken for sequencing was naive CD4+ T cells sorted from blood. Specified subset: CD45RA+ positively selected. The chain has TRBV7-7 and TRBJ2-5; D may correspond to TRBD1 or TRBD2 (5 bases each). The CDR3 reads CASTPTGARETQYF. The CDR3 bases are TGTGCTAGCACTCCAACCGGGGCCAGAGAGACCCAGTACTTC.